This section outlines one TCR beta chain sequence together with its context. Its antigen remains unidentified. Sequencing used immunoSEQ multiplex PCR; TCRdb keeps in-frame clones, though not all of them. The table has under 300,000 clones, 86% seen once. These donors were members of the roughly 130-subject validation cohort, a group separate from the approximately 670-subject first cohort. These data are taken from a study of cytomegalovirus exposure and HLA in healthy donors. General study points: One later analysis, an examination of the 120 validation repertoires, found that first-cohort TCR clusters tended to co-occur in them.

V dropped 0 bases and J dropped 12 bases, with 18 bases sitting between them. The germline V gene has CDR1 GTSNPN and CDR2 SVGIG (reference sequence). The CDR3 totals 15 residues. The chain employs TRBV30 and TRBJ2-6; a possible D gene is TRBD2 (5 bases). Sequences were obtained from PBMCs. The TCR originated in a woman aged 25 to 39 in good health and CMV-seropositive. For the CDR3, the DNA is TGTGCCTGGAGTGTACGGGGTACTTACTCTGGCGTCCTGACTTTC. Residues: CAWSVRGTYSGVLTF.